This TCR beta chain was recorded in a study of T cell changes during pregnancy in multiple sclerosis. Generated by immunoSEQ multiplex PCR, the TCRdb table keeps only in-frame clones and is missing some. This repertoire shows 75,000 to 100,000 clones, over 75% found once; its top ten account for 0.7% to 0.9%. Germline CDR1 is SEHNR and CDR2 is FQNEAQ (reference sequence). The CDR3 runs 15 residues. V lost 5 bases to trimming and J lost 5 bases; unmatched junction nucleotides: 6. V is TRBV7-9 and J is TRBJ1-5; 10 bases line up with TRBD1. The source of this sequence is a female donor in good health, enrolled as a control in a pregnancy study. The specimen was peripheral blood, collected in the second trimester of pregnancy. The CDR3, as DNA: TGTGCCAGCAGCCCTGCGGGGACAGGGGATCAGCCCCAGCATTTT. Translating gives CASSPAGTGDQPQHF.